This TCR beta chain was obtained from a study of shared clonotypes between healthy human individuals. Study-wide results and caveats: A generally larger estimated richness was seen in naive subsets than in memory subsets. Having only a few donors restricted how much genetic and exposure-history diversity was captured.

CDR3 length: 16 amino acids. Germline-derived CDR1 and CDR2 are MNHEY and SVGAGI. V lost 2 bases, J lost 2 bases, and 0 bases stayed unmatched. Naive CD4+ cells were CD45RA-selected; the remaining cells were memory. This table comes from immunoSEQ multiplex PCR, and its TCRdb copy is limited to in-frame clones, with some not included. Of over a million clones listed, roughly 96% were seen once; the top ten hold 1% to 1.5%. Comment on this clone: As yet, its antigen is unknown.

Sequencing was performed on naive CD4+ T cells sorted from blood. Stated subset: CD45RA+ positively selected. V usage is TRBV6-5 and J usage is TRBJ2-6; the match to TRBD2 covers 10 bases. This receptor was identified in a man aged 25 to 40 in good health. For the CDR3, the DNA is TGTGCCAGCAGTTACCTAGCGGGAGCTGGGGCCAACGTCCTGACTTTC. Its protein product is CASSYLAGAGANVLTF.